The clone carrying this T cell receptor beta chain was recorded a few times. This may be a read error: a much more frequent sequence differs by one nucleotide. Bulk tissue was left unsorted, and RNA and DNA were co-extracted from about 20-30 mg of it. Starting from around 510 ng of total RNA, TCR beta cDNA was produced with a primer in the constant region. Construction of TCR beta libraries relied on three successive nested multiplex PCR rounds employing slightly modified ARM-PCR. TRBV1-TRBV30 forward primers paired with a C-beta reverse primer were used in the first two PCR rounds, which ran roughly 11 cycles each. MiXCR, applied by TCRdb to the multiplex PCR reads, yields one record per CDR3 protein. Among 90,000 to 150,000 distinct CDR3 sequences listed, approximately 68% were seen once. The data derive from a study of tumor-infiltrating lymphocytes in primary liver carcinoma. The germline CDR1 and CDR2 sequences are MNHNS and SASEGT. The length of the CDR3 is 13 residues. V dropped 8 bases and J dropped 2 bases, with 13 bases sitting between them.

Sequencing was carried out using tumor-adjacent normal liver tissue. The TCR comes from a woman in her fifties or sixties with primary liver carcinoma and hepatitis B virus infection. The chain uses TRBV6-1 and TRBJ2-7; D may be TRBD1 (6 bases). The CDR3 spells CASAWDITYEQYF. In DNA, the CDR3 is TGTGCCAGCGCGTGGGACATCACCTACGAGCAGTACTTC.